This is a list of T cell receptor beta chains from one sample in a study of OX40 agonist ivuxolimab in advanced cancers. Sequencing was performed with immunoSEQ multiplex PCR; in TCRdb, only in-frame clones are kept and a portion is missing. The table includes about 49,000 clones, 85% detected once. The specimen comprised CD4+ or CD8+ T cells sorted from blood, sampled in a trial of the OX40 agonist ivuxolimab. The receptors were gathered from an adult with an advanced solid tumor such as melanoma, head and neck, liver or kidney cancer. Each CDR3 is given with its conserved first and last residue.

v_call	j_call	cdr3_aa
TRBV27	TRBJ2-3	CASSLASGADTQYF
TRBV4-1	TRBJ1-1	CASSQEWTGQTEAFF
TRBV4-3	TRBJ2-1	CASSQDIPPDDNEQFF
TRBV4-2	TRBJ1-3	CASSARDNSGNTIYF
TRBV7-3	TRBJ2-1	CASSVEAGTYNEQFF
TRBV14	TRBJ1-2	CASSQPRGNYGYTF
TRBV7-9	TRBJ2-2	CASSPSWRQGPGELFF
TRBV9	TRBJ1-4	CASSEGTGVEKLFF
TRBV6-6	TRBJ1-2	CASSYSPGRPLYGYTF
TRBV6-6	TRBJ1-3	CASSYNPHTIYF
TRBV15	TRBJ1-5	CATSRDRVAQPQHF
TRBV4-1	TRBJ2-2	CASSTRGQNTGELFF
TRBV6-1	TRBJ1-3	CASSEVDSVSGNTIYF
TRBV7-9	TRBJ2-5	CASSSGQVQETQYF
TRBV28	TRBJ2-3	CASSFPRRTDTQYF
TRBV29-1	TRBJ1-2	CSVGQDYGYTF
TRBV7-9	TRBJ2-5	CASSPQGAETQYF
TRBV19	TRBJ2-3	CASSRVSTDTQYF
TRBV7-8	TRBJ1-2	CASSLDQGLYGYTF
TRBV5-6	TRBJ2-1	CASSFGGMNEQFF
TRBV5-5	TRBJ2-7	CASSPLGSYEQYF
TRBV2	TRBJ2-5	CASSEGSGTGEGPKTQYF
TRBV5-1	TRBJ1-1	CASSSQPGAEAFF
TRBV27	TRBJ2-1	CASSLRGASYNEQFF
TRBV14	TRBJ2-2	CASSHRASGELFF
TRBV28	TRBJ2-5	CASTTPGQLAETQYF
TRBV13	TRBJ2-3	CASSPGPAGEPPDTQYF
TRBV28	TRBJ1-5	CASSLAVNQPQHF
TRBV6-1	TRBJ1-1	CASTLTGLIAFF
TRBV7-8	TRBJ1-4	CASSSRQQLSTNEKLFF
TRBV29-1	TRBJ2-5	CSADVQGAVAETQYF
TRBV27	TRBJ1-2	CASSLTVANYGYTF
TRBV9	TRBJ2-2	CASSGAPRELFF
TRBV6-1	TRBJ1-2	CASSERQGEFDGYTF
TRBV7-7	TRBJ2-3	CASSFGAGGLDTQYF
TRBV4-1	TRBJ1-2	CASSQDPFLWGYTF
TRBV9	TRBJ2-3	CASSGNPQEHRSTDTQYF
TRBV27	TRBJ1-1	CASSSGTGRAFF
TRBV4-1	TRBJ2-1	CASSPSTYNEQFF
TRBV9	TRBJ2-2	CASSARQGGITGELFF
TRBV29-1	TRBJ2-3	CSVDGTGTEVWTDTQYF
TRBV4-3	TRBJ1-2	CASSQDRGQNYGYTF
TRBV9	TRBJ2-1	CASSVGPPTNYNEQFF
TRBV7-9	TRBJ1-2	CASSPKQGLYGYTF
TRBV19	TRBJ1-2	CASSEGTYGYTF
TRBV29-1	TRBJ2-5	CSVMGGQGRAQYF
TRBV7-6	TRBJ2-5	CASSVGLAGEETQYF
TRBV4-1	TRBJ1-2	CASSQVWGQGARGYTF